These T cell receptor beta chains were read from a single sample in a study of shared clonotypes between healthy human individuals. The repertoire was sequenced with immunoSEQ multiplex PCR; TCRdb's copy has only in-frame clones and lacks some. Of roughly 2,500,000 clones detected, 93% appear once; the ten largest clones hold roughly 0.39%. Sequencing was carried out using naive CD4+ T cells from PBMCs. The source of these receptors is a man aged 18 to 29 in good health. Some clones in this sample may be carry-over from other donors' samples. The CDR3 runs from the conserved cysteine through the conserved F or W.

length | J | V | CDR3
19 | TRBJ2-5 | TRBV5-1 | CASTPGGIRQAGYQETQYF
16 | TRBJ2-1 | TRBV9 | CASSHGLADYVDEQFF
18 | TRBJ2-1 | TRBV4-1 | CASSQEPLSGTSAFKQFF
16 | TRBJ2-3 | TRBV5-1 | CASSLQGYDTPDTQYF
14 | TRBJ2-5 | TRBV5-1 | CASRAQGAWETQYF
15 | TRBJ2-2 | TRBV5-4 | CASSLRRAHAGELFF
13 | TRBJ1-4 | TRBV2 | CASTGEEGEKLFF
13 | TRBJ1-2 | TRBV18 | CASSPGQLDGYTF
12 | TRBJ2-7 | TRBV18 | CASSPAGGEQYF
17 | TRBJ2-1 | TRBV23-1 | CASSQFTMAGSGNEQFF
15 | TRBJ2-2 | TRBV7-2 | CASSPRDKNTGELFF
13 | TRBJ1-5 | TRBV29-1 | CSVVGTRGQPQHF
15 | TRBJ2-5 | TRBV5-1 | CASSLSITIQETQYF
15 | TRBJ1-2 | TRBV11-2 | CASSLPWGGDYGYTF
19 | TRBJ2-5 | TRBV28 | CASSPLDGAPHSSQETQYF
16 | TRBJ1-1 | TRBV6-5 | CASSYRAGRMNTEAFF
16 | TRBJ1-4 | TRBV9 | CASSVARWRGGEKLFF
15 | TRBJ2-5 | TRBV5-5 | CASSFEGFGQETQYF
16 | TRBJ2-7 | TRBV7-8 | CASSPRGRNRYYEQYF
15 | TRBJ1-1 | TRBV28 | CASSPPTGWVTEAFF
15 | TRBJ2-1 | TRBV11-3 | CASSSRPSSYNEQFF
14 | TRBJ2-7 | TRBV1 | CTSESSGRDHEQYF
13 | TRBJ2-1 | TRBV5-4 | CASSLFKRNEQFF
15 | TRBJ1-6 | TRBV6-1 | CARRMDGSNNSPLHF
14 | TRBJ2-3 | TRBV9 | CASSLGQGTDTQYF
12 | TRBJ2-7 | TRBV28 | CASSSWTREQYF
13 | TRBJ2-5 | TRBV11-2 | CASSLARKETQYF
13 | TRBJ1-1 | TRBV5-5 | CASSFGTPPRAFF
13 | TRBJ1-5 | TRBV7-8 | CASSLEERQPQHF
12 | TRBJ2-1 | TRBV2 | CASSGGREEQFF
15 | TRBJ2-7 | TRBV7-3 | CASSDGTSGRYEQYF
16 | TRBJ2-7 | TRBV5-1 | CASSLNPGTGMNEQYF
15 | TRBJ2-3 | TRBV6-4 | CASSDPGDGTDTQYF
12 | TRBJ1-5 | TRBV28 | CASSYRNQPQHF
15 | TRBJ2-1 | TRBV9 | CASSARQGADNEQFF
13 | TRBJ2-1 | TRBV5-1 | CASSLDGNNEQFF
13 | TRBJ1-2 | TRBV4-3 | CASSQRPDYGYTF
16 | TRBJ2-5 | TRBV5-8 | CASSLEGRPVEETQYF
14 | TRBJ1-2 | TRBV11-2 | CASSRDSPFVGYTF
12 | TRBJ2-3 | TRBV10-3 | CATRDREITQYF
12 | TRBJ1-1 | TRBV18 | CASSPGNTEAFF
14 | TRBJ1-2 | TRBV9 | CASSVSGQSYGYTF
14 | TRBJ2-7 | TRBV9 | CASSATPDSYEQYF
14 | TRBJ2-3 | TRBV9 | CASSVVGGTDTQYF
15 | TRBJ2-7 | TRBV6-5 | CASSYSGRGSYEQYF
9 | TRBJ2-5 | TRBV6-6 | CASGKTQYF
13 | TRBJ1-5 | TRBV6-1 | CASKSSRDQPQHF
18 | TRBJ2-2 | TRBV5-4 | CASSLGWVRGLSTGELFF
15 | TRBJ2-3 | TRBV5-4 | CASSPGTGSADTQYF
16 | TRBJ2-6 | TRBV5-1 | CASSFRRSSGANVLTF
18 | TRBJ1-4 | TRBV5-6 | CASSLYRGQASTNEKLFF
15 | TRBJ1-1 | TRBV5-1 | CASSGGGAIPTEAFF
14 | TRBJ1-1 | TRBV7-9 | CASSLREGNTEAFF
16 | TRBJ1-4 | TRBV14 | CASSQDGTMRGEKLFF
16 | TRBJ2-5 | TRBV4-1 | CASSQDSNLRGETQYF